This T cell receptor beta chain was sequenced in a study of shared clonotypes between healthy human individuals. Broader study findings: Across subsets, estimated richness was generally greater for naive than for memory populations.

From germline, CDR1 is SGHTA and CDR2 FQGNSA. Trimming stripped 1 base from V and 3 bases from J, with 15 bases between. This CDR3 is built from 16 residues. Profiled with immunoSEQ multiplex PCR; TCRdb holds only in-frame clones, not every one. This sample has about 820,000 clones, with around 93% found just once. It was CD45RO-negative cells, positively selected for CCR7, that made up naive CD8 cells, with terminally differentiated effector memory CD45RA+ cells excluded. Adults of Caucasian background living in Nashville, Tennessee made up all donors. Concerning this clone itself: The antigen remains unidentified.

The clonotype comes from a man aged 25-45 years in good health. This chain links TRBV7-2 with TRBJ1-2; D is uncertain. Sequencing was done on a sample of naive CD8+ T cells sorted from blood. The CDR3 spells CASSLELMGLYYGYTF. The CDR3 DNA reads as TGTGCCAGCAGCTTAGAGCTGATGGGTTTGTACTATGGCTACACCTTC.